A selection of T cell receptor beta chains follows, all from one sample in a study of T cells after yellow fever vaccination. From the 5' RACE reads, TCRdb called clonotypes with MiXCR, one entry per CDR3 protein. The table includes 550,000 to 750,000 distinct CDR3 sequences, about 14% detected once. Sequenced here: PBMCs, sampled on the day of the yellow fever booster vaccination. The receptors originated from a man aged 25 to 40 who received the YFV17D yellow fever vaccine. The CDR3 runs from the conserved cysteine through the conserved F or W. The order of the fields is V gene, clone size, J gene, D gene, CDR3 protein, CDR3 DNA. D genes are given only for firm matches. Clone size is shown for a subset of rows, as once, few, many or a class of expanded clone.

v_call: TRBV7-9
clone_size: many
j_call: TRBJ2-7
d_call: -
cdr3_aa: CASSLRRGSDEQYF
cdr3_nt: TGTGCCAGCAGCTTACGAAGGGGCTCGGACGAGCAGTACTTC

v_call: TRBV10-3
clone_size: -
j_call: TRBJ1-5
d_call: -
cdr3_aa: CAIKGMGNQPQHF
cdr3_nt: TGTGCCATCAAGGGGATGGGAAATCAGCCCCAGCATTTT

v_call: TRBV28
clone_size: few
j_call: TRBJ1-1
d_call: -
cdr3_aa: CASSLEVGGRTEAFF
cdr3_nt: TGTGCCAGCAGTTTGGAGGTTGGGGGGCGGACTGAAGCTTTCTTT

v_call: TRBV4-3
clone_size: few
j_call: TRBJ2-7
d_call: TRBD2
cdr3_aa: CASSQTSEVSYEQYF
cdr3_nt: TGCGCCAGCAGCCAAACTAGCGAGGTTTCCTACGAGCAGTACTTC

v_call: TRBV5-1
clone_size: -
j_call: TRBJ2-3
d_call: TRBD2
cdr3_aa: CASTGTSGSSLYF
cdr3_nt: TGCGCCAGCACCGGGACTAGCGGGAGTTCCCTGTATTTT

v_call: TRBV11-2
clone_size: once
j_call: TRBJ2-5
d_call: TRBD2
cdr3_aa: CASSLGLAEQETQYF
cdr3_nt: TGTGCCAGCAGCTTAGGACTAGCGGAACAAGAGACCCAGTACTTC

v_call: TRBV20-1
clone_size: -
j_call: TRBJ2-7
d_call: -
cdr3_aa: CSASSVVGGGVEQYF
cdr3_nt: TGCAGTGCTTCCAGTGTTGTGGGAGGGGGGGTCGAGCAGTACTTC

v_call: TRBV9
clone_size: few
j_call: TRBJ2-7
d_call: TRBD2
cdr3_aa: CASSVGAGERYEQYF
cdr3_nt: TGTGCCAGCAGCGTAGGGGCGGGAGAGAGGTACGAGCAGTACTTC

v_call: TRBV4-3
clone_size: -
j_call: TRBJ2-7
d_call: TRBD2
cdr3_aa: CASSQLLAESYEQYF
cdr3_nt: TGCGCCAGCAGCCAACTACTAGCGGAGTCGTACGAGCAGTACTTC

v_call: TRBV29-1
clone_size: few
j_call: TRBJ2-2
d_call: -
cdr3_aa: CSVKGRWNTGELFF
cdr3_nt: TGCAGCGTCAAAGGGAGGTGGAACACCGGGGAGCTGTTTTTT

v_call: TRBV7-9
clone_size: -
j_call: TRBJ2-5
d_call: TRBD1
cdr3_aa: CASSPGTGLRETQYF
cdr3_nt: TGTGCCAGCAGCCCTGGGACAGGGTTGAGGGAGACCCAGTACTTC

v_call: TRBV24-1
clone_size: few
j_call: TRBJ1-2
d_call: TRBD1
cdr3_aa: CATSDSGGRYGYTF
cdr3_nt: TGTGCCACCAGTGACTCAGGGGGTCGGTATGGCTACACCTTC

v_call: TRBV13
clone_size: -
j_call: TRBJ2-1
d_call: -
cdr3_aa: CASSRTHDRYNEQFF
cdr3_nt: TGTGCCAGCAGCCGTACCCATGACCGATACAATGAGCAGTTCTTC

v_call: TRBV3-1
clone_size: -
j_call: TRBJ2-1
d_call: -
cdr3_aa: CASSQVGVGTPRGPNEQFF
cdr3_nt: TGTGCCAGCAGCCAAGTGGGGGTTGGCACTCCACGGGGACCCAATGAGCAGTTCTTC

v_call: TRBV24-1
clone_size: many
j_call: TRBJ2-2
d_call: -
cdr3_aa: CATSVKGFTGELFF
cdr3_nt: TGTGCCACCAGTGTAAAGGGTTTTACCGGGGAGCTGTTTTTT

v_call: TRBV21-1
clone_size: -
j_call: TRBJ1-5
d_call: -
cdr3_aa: CASSYFPATMDQPQHF
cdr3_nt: TGTGCCAGCAGTTACTTTCCGGCAACGATGGATCAGCCCCAGCATTTT

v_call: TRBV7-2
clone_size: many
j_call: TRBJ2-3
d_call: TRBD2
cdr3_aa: CASSRTSGSGDTQYF
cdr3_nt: TGTGCCAGCAGCCGTACTAGCGGGAGTGGAGATACGCAGTATTTT

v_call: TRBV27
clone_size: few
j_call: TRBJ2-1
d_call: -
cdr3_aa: CASSLGGFWDLRSEQFF
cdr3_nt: TGTGCCAGCAGTTTGGGAGGTTTCTGGGATTTGCGCAGTGAGCAGTTCTTC

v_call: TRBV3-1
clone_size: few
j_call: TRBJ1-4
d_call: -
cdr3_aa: CASSQEYQLGEKLFF
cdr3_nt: TGTGCCAGCAGCCAAGAGTACCAACTAGGGGAAAAACTGTTTTTT

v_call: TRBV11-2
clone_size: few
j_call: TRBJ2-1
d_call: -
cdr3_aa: CASSHEGWVTYNEQFF
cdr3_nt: TGTGCCAGCAGCCACGAGGGTTGGGTTACCTACAATGAGCAGTTCTTC

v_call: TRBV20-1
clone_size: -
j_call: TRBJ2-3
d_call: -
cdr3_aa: CSARLQAQREAQYF
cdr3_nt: TGCAGTGCTAGGCTGCAGGCCCAACGAGAGGCGCAGTATTTT

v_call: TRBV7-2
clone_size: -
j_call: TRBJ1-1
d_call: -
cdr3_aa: CASSLLPGLGVQTEAFF
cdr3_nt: TGTGCCAGCAGCTTACTCCCTGGTCTCGGGGTTCAGACTGAAGCTTTCTTT

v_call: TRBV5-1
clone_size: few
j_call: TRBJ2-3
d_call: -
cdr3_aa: CASSLGATVTDTQYF
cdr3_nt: TGCGCCAGCAGCTTGGGGGCAACGGTCACAGATACGCAGTATTTT

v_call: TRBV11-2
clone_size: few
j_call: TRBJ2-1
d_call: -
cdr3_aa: CASSPSRVYNEQFF
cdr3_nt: TGTGCCAGCAGCCCAAGCAGGGTGTACAATGAGCAGTTCTTC

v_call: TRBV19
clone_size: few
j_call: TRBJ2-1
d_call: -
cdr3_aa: CASSSTIPIVQFF
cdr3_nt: TGTGCCAGTAGCTCAACCATCCCCATAGTGCAGTTCTTC

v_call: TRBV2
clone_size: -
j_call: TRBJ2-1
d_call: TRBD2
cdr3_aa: CASKAGVGYNEQFF
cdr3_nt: TGTGCCAGCAAGGCGGGAGTCGGTTACAATGAGCAGTTCTTC

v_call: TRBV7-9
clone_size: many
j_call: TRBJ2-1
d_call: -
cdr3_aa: CASSQGLSYNEQFF
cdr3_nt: TGTGCCAGCAGCCAGGGACTTTCCTACAATGAGCAGTTCTTC

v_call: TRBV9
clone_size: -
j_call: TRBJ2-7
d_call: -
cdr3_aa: CASSVAPYEQYF
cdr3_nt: TGTGCCAGCAGCGTCGCTCCCTACGAGCAGTACTTC

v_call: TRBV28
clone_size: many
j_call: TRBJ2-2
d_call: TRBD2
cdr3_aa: CASRLSGSGVGELFF
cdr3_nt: TGTGCCAGCAGACTGAGCGGGAGTGGGGTCGGGGAGCTGTTTTTT

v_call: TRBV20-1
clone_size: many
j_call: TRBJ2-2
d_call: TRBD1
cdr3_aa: CSAATGTTGELFF
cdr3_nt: TGCAGTGCTGCGACAGGGACGACCGGGGAGCTGTTTTTT

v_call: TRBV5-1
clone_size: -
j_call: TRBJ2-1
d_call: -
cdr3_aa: CASSLGPDSYNEQFF
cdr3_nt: TGCGCCAGCAGCTTGGGTCCCGACTCCTACAATGAGCAGTTCTTC

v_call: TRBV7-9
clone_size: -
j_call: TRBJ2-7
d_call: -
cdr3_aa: CASSPNSRNEQYF
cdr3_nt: TGTGCCAGCAGCCCAAATAGTAGGAACGAGCAGTACTTC

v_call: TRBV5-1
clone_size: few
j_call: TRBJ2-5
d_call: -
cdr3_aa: CASSSIRGDTETQYF
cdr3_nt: TGCGCCAGCAGCTCTATACGGGGGGACACTGAGACCCAGTACTTC

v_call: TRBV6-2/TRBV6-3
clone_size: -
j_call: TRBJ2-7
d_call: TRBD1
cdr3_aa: CASSYETGGHEQYF
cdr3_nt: TGTGCCAGCAGTTACGAGACAGGGGGTCATGAGCAGTACTTC

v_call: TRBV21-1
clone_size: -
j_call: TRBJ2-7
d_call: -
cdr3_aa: CASSTRGIFYEQYF
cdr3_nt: TGTGCCAGCAGCACACGAGGGATTTTCTACGAGCAGTACTTC

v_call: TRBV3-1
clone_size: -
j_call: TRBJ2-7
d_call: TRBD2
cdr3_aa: CARILAGGYYEQYF
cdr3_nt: TGTGCCAGAATATTAGCGGGAGGGTACTACGAGCAGTACTTC

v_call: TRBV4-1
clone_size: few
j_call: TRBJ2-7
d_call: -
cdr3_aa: CASSQAQWAYEQYF
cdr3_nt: TGCGCCAGCAGCCAAGCCCAGTGGGCTTACGAGCAGTACTTC

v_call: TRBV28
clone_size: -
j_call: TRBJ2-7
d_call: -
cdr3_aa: CASSPIGSPSSYEQYF
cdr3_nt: TGTGCCAGCAGTCCCATAGGATCCCCCAGCTCCTACGAGCAGTACTTC

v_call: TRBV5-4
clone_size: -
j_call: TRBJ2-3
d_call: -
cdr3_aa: CASSLGGQGYTDTQYF
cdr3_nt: TGTGCCAGCAGCTTGGGAGGGCAGGGGTACACAGATACGCAGTATTTT

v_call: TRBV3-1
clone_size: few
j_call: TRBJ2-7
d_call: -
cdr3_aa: CASSQHPVKAEQYF
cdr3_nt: TGTGCCAGCAGCCAACATCCAGTTAAGGCCGAGCAGTACTTC

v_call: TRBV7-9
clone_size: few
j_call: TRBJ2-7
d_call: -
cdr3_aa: CASSLGDLAYF
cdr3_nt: TGTGCCAGCAGCTTAGGAGACCTCGCGTACTTC

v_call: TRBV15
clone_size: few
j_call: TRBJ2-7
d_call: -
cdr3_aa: CATSRDIGARNEQYF
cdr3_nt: TGTGCCACCAGCAGAGATATTGGGGCAAGGAACGAGCAGTACTTC

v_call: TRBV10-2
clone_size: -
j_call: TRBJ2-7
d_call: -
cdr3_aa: CASRGVAFEQYF
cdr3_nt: TGCGCCTCCCGGGGAGTAGCATTCGAGCAGTACTTC

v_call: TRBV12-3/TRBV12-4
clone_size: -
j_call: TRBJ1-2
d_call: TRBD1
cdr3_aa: CASSFGRGQNNYGYTF
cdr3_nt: TGTGCCAGCAGTTTCGGCCGGGGACAGAATAACTATGGCTACACCTTC

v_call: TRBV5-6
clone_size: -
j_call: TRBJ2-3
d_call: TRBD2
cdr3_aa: CASSFADRVRGRASTDTQYF
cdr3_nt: TGTGCCAGCAGCTTCGCGGATCGTGTTCGGGGGAGGGCGAGCACAGATACGCAGTATTTT

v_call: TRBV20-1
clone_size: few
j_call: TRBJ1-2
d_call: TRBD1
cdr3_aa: CSARDPRQGAFYGYTF
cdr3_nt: TGCAGTGCTAGAGATCCCCGACAGGGGGCCTTCTATGGCTACACCTTC

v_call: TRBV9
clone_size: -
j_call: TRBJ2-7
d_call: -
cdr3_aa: CASSVSDGSYEQYF
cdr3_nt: TGTGCCAGCAGCGTATCGGACGGATCCTACGAGCAGTACTTC

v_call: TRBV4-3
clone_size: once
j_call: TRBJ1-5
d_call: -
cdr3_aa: CASSQEIPVGGAFNQPQHF
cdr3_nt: TGCGCCAGCAGCCAAGAGATCCCAGTTGGGGGGGCTTTCAATCAGCCCCAGCATTTT

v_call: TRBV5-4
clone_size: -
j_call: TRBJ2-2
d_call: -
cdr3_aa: CASSRERGSAGELFF
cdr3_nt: TGTGCCAGCAGCCGCGAACGGGGGAGCGCCGGGGAGCTGTTTTTT

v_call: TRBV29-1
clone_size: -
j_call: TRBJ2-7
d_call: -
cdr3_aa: CSVLLGSGYEQYF
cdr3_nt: TGCAGCGTCTTGCTCGGATCGGGATACGAGCAGTACTTC

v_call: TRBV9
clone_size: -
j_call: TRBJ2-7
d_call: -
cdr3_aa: CASSVGALYEQYF
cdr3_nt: TGTGCCAGCAGCGTGGGGGCGTTGTACGAGCAGTACTTC

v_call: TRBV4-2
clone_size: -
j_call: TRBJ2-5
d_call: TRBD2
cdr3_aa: CASSQGGAGGSETQYF
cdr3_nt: TGTGCCAGCAGCCAAGGCGGGGCGGGAGGTTCGGAGACCCAGTACTTC

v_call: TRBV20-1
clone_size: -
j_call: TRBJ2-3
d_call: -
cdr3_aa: CCARDSLTSTDTQYF
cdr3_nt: TGCTGTGCTAGAGATAGCCTGACAAGCACAGATACGCAGTATTTT

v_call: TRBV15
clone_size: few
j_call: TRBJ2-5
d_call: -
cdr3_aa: CATGNSAKQETQYF
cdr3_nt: TGTGCCACCGGGAACAGCGCTAAGCAAGAGACCCAGTACTTC

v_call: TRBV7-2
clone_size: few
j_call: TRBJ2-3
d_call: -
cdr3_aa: CASSLVPAGGTDTQYF
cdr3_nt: TGTGCCAGCAGCTTAGTGCCAGCGGGTGGCACAGATACGCAGTATTTT

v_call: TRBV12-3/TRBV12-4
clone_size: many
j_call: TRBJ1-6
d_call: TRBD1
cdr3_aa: CASSFGQGRSPLHF
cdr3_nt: TGTGCCAGCAGTTTCGGACAGGGACGATCACCCCTCCACTTT